What follows are 29 T cell receptor beta chains derived from one specimen sequenced in a study of PD-1 blockade in classical Hodgkin lymphoma. Assay: immunoSEQ multiplex PCR; the TCRdb copy retains only in-frame clones and omits some. This sample has several thousand clones, with roughly four fifths found just once. Time point here: cycle 4 day 1 (C4D1), after 5 to 7 weeks of nivolumab. Relapse after autologous stem cell transplantation occurred in every patient, and brentuximab vedotin exposure varied. After PBMCs were thawed, their CD8+ T cells were isolated by magnetic negative selection. Here the sequenced sample was CD8+ T cells from blood, taken before the fourth cycle of nivolumab. These receptors all stem from a human donor with classical Hodgkin lymphoma.

This clone is labeled medium-sized. The gene calls are TRBV19 and TRBJ2-3; D possibly matches TRBD1 or TRBD2 (5 bases each). The germline V gene has CDR1 LNHDA and CDR2 SQIVND (reference sequence). The CDR3 has 14 amino acids. Trimming shortened V by 9 bases and J by 4 bases, and 17 bases separated the two germline ends. CDR3 bases: TGTGCCAGCCGGGACCTCAGGCGCGCAGATACGCAGTATTTT. It translates to CASRDLRRADTQYF.

The CDR3 sequence: CASSRGGTGELFF. DNA of the CDR3: TGTGCCAGCAGCCGAGGGGGTACCGGGGAGCTGTTTTTT. The genes are TRBV9 and TRBJ2-2, with a tentative D call TRBD1 (6 bases). Germline assignment: CDR1 SGDLS and CDR2 YYNGEE. Between the trimmed V and J ends, which lost 4 bases and 5 bases, there was a span of 9 bases. The CDR3 has 13 residues.

The rearrangement links TRBV5-4 to TRBJ1-6; D gene unclear. Germline values: CDR1 SGHNT, CDR2 YYREEE (reference sequence). V dropped 4 bases and J dropped 7 bases, with 9 bases sitting between them. The CDR3 runs to 13 residues. CDR3 DNA: TGTGCCAGCAGCGTGGTACCGAATTCACCCCTCCACTTT. It is translated as CASSVVPNSPLHF.

This clone turned up a few times. V is TRBV19 and J is TRBJ1-2, with D perhaps TRBD1 (6 bases). In germline, CDR1 is LNHDA, CDR2 SQIVND (reference sequence). V was shortened by 7 bases and J by 6 bases, with 15 bases between the two germline ends. This CDR3 comprises 13 residues. CDR3 protein: CASIGGFADGYTF. The CDR3 bases are TGTGCCAGTATAGGGGGTTTTGCAGATGGCTACACCTTC.

This clone has a handful of counts. The CDR3 loop reads CASRTTIATLHHQPQHF. The DNA of the CDR3 is TGTGCCAGCAGAACTACGATAGCTACATTGCATCATCAGCCCCAGCATTTT. This rearrangement joins TRBV21-1 to TRBJ1-5. TRBV21-1 is annotated as a pseudogene. The CDR3 is 17 residues long.

This rearrangement joins TRBV27 to TRBJ2-5, with a possible D match to TRBD2 (6 bases). V lost 2 bases to trimming and J lost 11 bases, with 18 bases between them. CDR1 and CDR2 (germline): MNHEY, SMNVEV (reference sequence). The CDR3 sequence is 14 residues long. The CDR3 coding sequence is TGTGCCAGCAGTTTACGCGGGATTAAGTATGAGCAGTACTTC. Translated: CASSLRGIKYEQYF.

The rearrangement uses TRBV7-2 and TRBJ1-2, with a tentative D call TRBD1 (6 bases). The V gene's germline CDR1 is SGHTA and CDR2 FQGNSA. This CDR3 contains 14 residues. V shed 5 bases and J shed 4 bases, with 14 bases lying between them. CDR3 sequence reads: CASSPPDRSYGYTF. The CDR3 DNA is TGTGCCAGCAGCCCACCCGACAGGAGCTATGGCTACACCTTC.

The chain uses TRBV10-3 and TRBJ1-2; no reliable D call. Deletions cut 3 bases from V and 5 bases from J, with 16 bases between. The CDR3 spans 15 residues. Germline CDR1 ENHRY, CDR2 SYGVKD. In DNA, the CDR3 is TGTGCCATCAGTGAAGAACAGAGAAGCGGTTATGGCTACACCTTC. Amino acid sequence: CAISEEQRSGYGYTF.

The chain combines TRBV9 with TRBJ2-7; 13 nucleotides align to TRBD2. This CDR3 comprises 14 residues. Trimming removed 4 bases from V and 5 bases from J; junction bases left unmatched: 3. CDR1 and CDR2 (germline): SGDLS, YYNGEE. The DNA for the CDR3 is TGTGCCAGCAGCACTAGCGGGGGGGTGCACGAGCAGTACTTC. It specifies CASSTSGGVHEQYF.

V and J are TRBV15 and TRBJ1-1, with a weak D call TRBD1 (5 bases). Germline CDR1 is LNHNV and CDR2 is YYDKDF (reference sequence). V dropped 1 base and J dropped 0 bases, with 6 bases sitting between them. The CDR3 has 14 amino acids. CDR3: CATSRVRVNTEAFF. The DNA for the CDR3 is TGTGCCACCAGCAGAGTCAGGGTGAACACTGAAGCTTTCTTT.

The rearrangement links TRBV6-6 to TRBJ2-2; 7 bases match TRBD2. There are 14 residues in the CDR3. With 3 bases clipped from V and 4 bases from J, the junction kept 2 bases outside the gene matches. The germline V gene has CDR1 MNHNY and CDR2 SVGAGI (reference sequence). CDR3 amino acids: CASSYASGTGELFF. The CDR3 DNA reads as TGTGCCAGCAGTTATGCTAGCGGCACCGGGGAGCTGTTTTTT.

This chain's CDR3 is CASSSGLAGFGEQYF. The CDR3 DNA reads TGTGCCAGCAGCTCCGGACTAGCGGGGTTTGGAGAGCAGTACTTC. The gene calls are TRBV7-2 and TRBJ2-7; 12 bases are a match to TRBD2. The length of the CDR3 is 15 residues. J was trimmed by 7 bases and V by 4 bases; bases with no gene match: 8. The germline gives CDR1 SGHTA, CDR2 FQGNSA.

The chain is built from TRBV19 and TRBJ1-5, with 9 bases aligning to TRBD1. Germline CDR1 is LNHDA and CDR2 is SQIVND (reference sequence). This CDR3 has 15 residues. V gave up 3 bases and J gave up 7 bases; unmatched junction bases: 7. The CDR3 DNA sequence: TGTGCCAGTAGTATGCCGGGACAGGGTTACCAGCCCCAGCATTTT. Translated: CASSMPGQGYQPQHF.

The chain employs TRBV11-2 and TRBJ2-3, with 10 positions matching TRBD1. The CDR3 has 16 residues. V dropped 4 bases and J dropped 2; count of bases not matched to a gene: 6. Germline CDR1 reads SGHAT; CDR2 reads FQNNGV. CDR3 nucleotide sequence: TGTGCCAGCAGCTCTTCCGGGACAGGGGTCACAGATACGCAGTATTTT. The encoded protein is CASSSSGTGVTDTQYF.

The chain recombines TRBV9 with TRBJ2-7, with no clear D. The V gene's germline CDR1 is SGDLS and CDR2 YYNGEE. V dropped 0 bases and J dropped 0 bases, with 10 bases sitting between them. This CDR3 is built from 15 residues. Here the CDR3 DNA reads TGTGCCAGCAGCGTAGAAGGCGGAAGCTCCTACGAGCAGTACTTC. Translation: CASSVEGGSSYEQYF.

This clone was counted only a few times. The chain couples TRBV5-4 to TRBJ1-2; D not resolved. The CDR3 has 13 amino acids. Germline CDR1 is SGHNT and CDR2 is YYREEE (reference sequence). V gave up 0 bases and J gave up 4 bases, with 7 bases separating them. CDR3 residues: CASSLDSSYGYTF. The CDR3 DNA sequence: TGTGCCAGCAGCTTGGACAGTTCCTATGGCTACACCTTC.

The rearrangement joins TRBV4-3 to TRBJ2-1, with 8 bases matching TRBD2. CDR1 is LGHNA and CDR2 is YSLEER in the germline V gene. Unmatched junction bases numbered 11, after V lost 1 base and J lost 3 bases. This CDR3 contains 18 residues. The CDR3 sequence is CASSQGPPIAGYYNEQFF. CDR3 DNA: TGCGCCAGCAGCCAAGGCCCACCGATAGCGGGGTACTACAATGAGCAGTTCTTC.

This chain joins TRBV28 and TRBJ1-5; D is undetermined. This CDR3 comprises 15 residues. The ends were cut back, 2 bases at V and 0 bases at J, with 8 bases in the middle. The germline CDR1 and CDR2 sequences are MDHEN and SYDVKM. In nucleotides, the CDR3 is TGTGCCAGCAGTTTAAAAGGATATAGCAATCAGCCCCAGCATTTT. This codes for CASSLKGYSNQPQHF. Drawing the rest from reference TRBV28 and TRBJ1-5, the complete variable domain is DVKVTQSSRYLVKRTGEKVFLECVQDMDHENMFWYRQDPGLGLRLIYFSYDVKMKEKGDIPEGYSVSREKKERFSLILESASTNQTSMYLCASSLKGYSNQPQHFGDGTRLSIL.

This clone was detected only a few times. The rearrangement uses TRBV19 and TRBJ1-1; possible D gene TRBD1, 5 bases. V lost 9 bases to trimming and J lost 2 bases, with 7 bases between them. Germline values: CDR1 LNHDA, CDR2 SQIVND (reference sequence). The length of the CDR3 is 11 residues. This CDR3 is CASRENTEAFF. The CDR3, as DNA: TGTGCCAGCAGGGAAAACACTGAAGCTTTCTTT. The full variable domain, completed using reference TRBV19 and TRBJ1-1, is DGGITQSPKYLFRKEGQNVTLSCEQNLNHDAMYWYRQDPGQGLRLIYYSQIVNDFQKGDIAEGYSVSREKKESFPLTVTSAQKNPTAFYLCASRENTEAFFGQGTRLTVV.

This chain uses TRBV7-2 with TRBJ2-1; D tentatively reads TRBD1 or TRBD2 (6 bases each). The V end lost 1 base, the J end lost 6 bases, and 13 bases lay between the germline ends. This CDR3 is built from 15 residues. Germline CDR1 reads SGHTA; CDR2 reads FQGNSA. The DNA for the CDR3 is TGTGCCAGCAGCTTAGGGTGGGGGGCAGGCAATGAGCAGTTCTTC. Amino acid sequence: CASSLGWGAGNEQFF.

This clone was detected only once. V is TRBV9 and J is TRBJ2-7; no firm D call. Trimming removed 4 bases from V and 5 bases from J, with 7 bases in between. Looked up from germline, CDR1 is SGDLS and CDR2 is YYNGEE. The CDR3 spans 11 residues. For the CDR3, the DNA is TGTGCCAGCAGCCTAGGCAACGAGCAGTACTTC. This gives the protein CASSLGNEQYF.

This rearrangement joins TRBV30 to TRBJ1-4; 10 nucleotides line up with TRBD1. V trimming: 4 bases; J trimming: 7 bases; junction bases outside the gene matches: 3. The germline V gene has CDR1 GTSNPN and CDR2 SVGIG (reference sequence). This CDR3 spans 13 amino acids. The CDR3 coding sequence is TGTGCCTGGACTCGGACAGGGGGTGAAAAACTGTTTTTT. Translating it yields CAWTRTGGEKLFF.

This chain connects TRBV27 to TRBJ2-1; no clear D. Trimming shortened V by 7 bases and J by 7 bases, and 8 bases separated the two germline ends. CDR3 length: 11 residues. Germline V lookup: CDR1 MNHEY, CDR2 SMNVEV (reference sequence). The CDR3 is CASMNENEQFF. Here the CDR3 DNA reads TGTGCCAGCATGAACGAGAATGAGCAGTTCTTC.

The chain recombines TRBV5-4 with TRBJ2-7, with 7 bases identical to TRBD2. Trimming at V came to 3 bases and at J to 3 bases, leaving 0 bases not matched to a gene. The V gene's germline CDR1 is SGHNT and CDR2 YYREEE (reference sequence). This CDR3 is built from 12 residues. CDR3 protein: CASSSGGYEQYF. CDR3 DNA sequence: TGTGCCAGCAGCTCGGGGGGCTACGAGCAGTACTTC.

The chain is built from TRBV7-9 and TRBJ1-2; D is unresolved. Germline CDR1 reads SEHNR; CDR2 reads FQNEAQ (reference sequence). Trimming removed 1 base at V and 6 bases at J, with 6 bases between. This CDR3 comprises 12 residues. The DNA for the CDR3 is TGTGCCAGCAGCTTAGGCCCTGATGGCTACACCTTC. This encodes CASSLGPDGYTF.

The J gene is TRBJ2-3, the V gene TRBV11-1; 7 bases are shared with TRBD2. There are 15 residues in the CDR3. Germline V gene sequence: CDR1 SGHAT, CDR2 FQDESV (reference sequence). V gave up 4 bases and J gave up 0 bases; unmatched junction bases: 4. The CDR3 DNA follows: TGTGCCAGCAGCTACTCCGGGGGGAGCACAGATACGCAGTATTTT. Its translation: CASSYSGGSTDTQYF.

This clone appeared once. The chain is built from TRBV28 and TRBJ1-1; TRBD1 aligns across 7 bases. Germline lookup yields CDR1 MDHEN and CDR2 SYDVKM. There are 13 residues in the CDR3. V lost 10 bases, J lost 3 bases, and 8 bases stayed unmatched. CDR3 in amino acids: CATMTGRHTEAFF. CDR3 nucleotide sequence: TGTGCCACCATGACAGGGCGTCACACTGAAGCTTTCTTT.

Note on this clone: At one of its ends the junction is not consistent with the germline gene, which may arise from a read error. The V and J genes are TRBV11-3 and TRBJ2-7; D is ambiguous. In germline, CDR1 is SGHNT, CDR2 YENEEA. CDR3 size: 12 residues. The chain's CDR3 is CASSSASPEVFF. The CDR3 bases are TGTGCCAGCAGCTCCGCAAGCCCGGAAGTCTTCTTC.

The chain employs TRBV7-9 and TRBJ2-1, with D uncertain. Germline V lookup: CDR1 SEHNR, CDR2 FQNEAQ (reference sequence). The CDR3 consists of 12 residues. Trimming left V 5 bases short and J 1 base short, with 3 bases between. Here the CDR3 DNA reads TGTGCCAGCAGCCTATCCTACAATGAGCAGTTCTTC. It is translated as CASSLSYNEQFF.